The 5 T cell receptor beta chains in this list originate from one sample, sequenced in a study of CD8 T cell repertoires and HIV-1 epitope variants. The antigens these receptors bind are not known. Only in-frame clones appear in the TCRdb table, and some are missing; sequencing was by immunoSEQ multiplex PCR. The sample lists under 7,000 clones; about 67% were seen once. The sample comprised cultured CD8+ T cells derived from PBMCs. The receptor set was obtained from a male donor with HIV.

This rearrangement joins TRBV7-9 to TRBJ1-3; D gene unclear. V lost 2 bases to trimming and J lost 0 bases, with 11 bases between them. Germline V CDR1 and CDR2: SEHNR, FQNEAQ (reference sequence). The CDR3 contains 16 residues. The CDR3 sequence is CASSLSAISSGNTIYF. The CDR3, as DNA: TGTGCCAGCAGCTTATCCGCAATATCCTCTGGAAACACCATATATTTT.

The chain joins TRBV5-8 to TRBJ2-7; 8 positions agree with TRBD1. Germline assignment: CDR1 SGHTS and CDR2 YDEGEE. The CDR3 is 17 residues long. V dropped 4 bases and J dropped 3; count of bases not matched to a gene: 15. The CDR3 nucleotides are TGTGCCAGCAGCCCTTACGATCCGGACAGGGAATACTACGAGCAGTACTTC. Translating gives CASSPYDPDREYYEQYF.

The chain employs TRBV29-1 and TRBJ2-3; tentative D call: TRBD2 (8 bases). The CDR3 is 16 amino acids. Trimming pared 0 bases from V and 6 bases from J, leaving 19 bases between. Germline V lookup: CDR1 SQVTM, CDR2 ANQGSEA. This chain's CDR3 is CSVEDGERETGDTQYF. CDR3 sequence (DNA): TGCAGCGTTGAAGATGGCGAGCGGGAGACAGGGGATACGCAGTATTTT.

The V call is TRBV9, the J call TRBJ2-3; the D gene is possibly TRBD2 (6 bases). CDR1 is SGDLS and CDR2 is YYNGEE in the germline V gene. The CDR3 has 15 residues. The V gene lost 0 bases and the J gene lost 1 base, with 9 bases spanning the gap. CDR3: CASSVEWGGTDTQYF. The CDR3 nucleotides read TGTGCCAGCAGCGTAGAGTGGGGGGGCACAGATACGCAGTATTTT.

This chain connects TRBV6-5 to TRBJ2-1, with D tentatively TRBD1 or TRBD2 (5 bases each). The V end was cut by 4 bases, the J end by 1 base, with 11 bases between. Germline V lookup: CDR1 MNHEY, CDR2 SVGAGI. The CDR3 extends over 15 amino acids. The CDR3 bases are TGTGCCAGCAGTTTCGAGGGGCCTTCCTACAATGAGCAGTTCTTC. Translated, it gives CASSFEGPSYNEQFF.